This T cell receptor (beta chain) emerged from a study of naive and memory T cell subsets. The library had UMIs added by 3' ligation of an oligonucleotide to TCR cDNA. The CDR3 is made up of 12 amino acids. The germline CDR1 and CDR2 sequences are SGHNT and YYREEE (reference sequence). Trimming cost V 7 bases and J 3 bases; bases outside gene matches: 1. The SP2 primer and nested alpha and beta constant region primers amplified ligated cDNA in four rounds. Blood and skin TCR RNA was reverse transcribed with alpha and beta constant primers. MiXCR, applied by TCRdb to the 5' RACE reads, yields one record per CDR3 protein. The data hold more than 45,000 distinct CDR3 sequences, with around 7.7% observed a single time.

The receptor's source is a male donor in good health. The chain employs TRBV5-4 and TRBJ1-2, with 9 positions matching TRBD1. CDR3 in amino acids: CASRDRDYGYTF. In nucleotides, the CDR3 is TGTGCCAGCCGGGACAGGGACTATGGCTACACCTTC.